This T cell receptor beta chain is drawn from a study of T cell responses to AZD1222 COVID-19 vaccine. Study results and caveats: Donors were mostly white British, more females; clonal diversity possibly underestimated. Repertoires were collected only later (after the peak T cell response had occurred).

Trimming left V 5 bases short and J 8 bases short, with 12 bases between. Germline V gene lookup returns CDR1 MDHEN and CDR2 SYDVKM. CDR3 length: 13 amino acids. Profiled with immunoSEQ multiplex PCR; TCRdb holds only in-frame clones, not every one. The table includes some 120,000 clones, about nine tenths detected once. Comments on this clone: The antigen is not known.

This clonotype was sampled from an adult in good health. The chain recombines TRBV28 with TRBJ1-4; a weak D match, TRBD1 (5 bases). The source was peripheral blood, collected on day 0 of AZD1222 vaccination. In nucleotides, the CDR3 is TGTGCCAGCAGTAGCCAGGGCCAAGAAAAACTGTTTTTT. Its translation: CASSSQGQEKLFF.